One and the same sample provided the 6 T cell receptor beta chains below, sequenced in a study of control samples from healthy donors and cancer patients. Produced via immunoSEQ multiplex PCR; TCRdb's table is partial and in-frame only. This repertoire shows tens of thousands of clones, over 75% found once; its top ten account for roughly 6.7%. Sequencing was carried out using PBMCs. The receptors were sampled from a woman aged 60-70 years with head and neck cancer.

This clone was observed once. CDR3 DNA sequence: TGTGCCAGCAGCCCCCAACTAGCGGGAGGCGCCACCGGGGAGCTGTTTTTT. As protein: CASSPQLAGGATGELFF. This chain links TRBV5-4 with TRBJ2-2, with TRBD2 identical over 12 bases. The CDR3 covers 17 residues. In germline, CDR1 is SGHNT, CDR2 YYREEE (reference sequence). V lost 4 bases, J lost 4 bases, and 8 bases stayed unmatched. The full variable domain, completed using reference TRBV5-4 and TRBJ2-2, is ETGVTQSPTHLIKTRGQQVTLRCSSQSGHNTVSWYQQALGQGPQFIFQYYREEENGRGNFPPRFSGLQFPNYSSELNVNALELDDSALYLCASSPQLAGGATGELFFGEGSRLTVL.

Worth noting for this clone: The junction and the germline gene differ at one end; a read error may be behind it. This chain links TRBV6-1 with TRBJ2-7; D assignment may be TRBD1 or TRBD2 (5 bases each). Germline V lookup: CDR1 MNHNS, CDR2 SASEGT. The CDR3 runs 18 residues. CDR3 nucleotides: TGTGCCAGCAGAGAAGCCGGGCCTCCGGGACGGGTGATATACGAGCAGTACTTC. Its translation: CASREAGPPGRVIYEQYF.

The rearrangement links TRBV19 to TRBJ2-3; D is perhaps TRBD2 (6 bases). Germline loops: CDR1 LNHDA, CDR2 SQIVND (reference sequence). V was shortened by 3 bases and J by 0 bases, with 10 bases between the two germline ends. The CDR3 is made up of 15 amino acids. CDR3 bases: TGTGCCAGTAGTATGGGGGGTACTAGCACAGATACGCAGTATTTT. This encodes CASSMGGTSTDTQYF.

CDR3 region: CASSQNSGTSGGQETQYF. Here the CDR3 DNA reads TGCGCCAGCAGCCAAAATTCCGGGACTAGCGGGGGCCAAGAGACCCAGTACTTC. The chain combines TRBV4-1 with TRBJ2-5; 14 nucleotides match TRBD2. The CDR3 sequence is 18 residues long. The J segment lost 1 base and the V segment lost 2 bases, leaving 6 bases of the junction unmatched. CDR1 is MGHRA and CDR2 is YSYEKL in the germline V gene.

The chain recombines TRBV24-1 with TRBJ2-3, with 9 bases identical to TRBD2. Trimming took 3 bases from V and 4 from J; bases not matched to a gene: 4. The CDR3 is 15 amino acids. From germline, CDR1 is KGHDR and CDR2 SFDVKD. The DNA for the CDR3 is TGTGCCACCAGTGATGCGGGAGGGCGGGCAGATACGCAGTATTTT. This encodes CATSDAGGRADTQYF.

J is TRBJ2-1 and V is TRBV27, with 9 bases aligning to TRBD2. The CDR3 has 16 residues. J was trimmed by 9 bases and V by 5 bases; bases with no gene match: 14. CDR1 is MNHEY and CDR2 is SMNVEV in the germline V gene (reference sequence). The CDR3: CASSPRAGGHSSEQFF. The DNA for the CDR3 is TGTGCCAGCAGTCCCCGCGCGGGGGGGCATTCGTCTGAGCAGTTCTTC.